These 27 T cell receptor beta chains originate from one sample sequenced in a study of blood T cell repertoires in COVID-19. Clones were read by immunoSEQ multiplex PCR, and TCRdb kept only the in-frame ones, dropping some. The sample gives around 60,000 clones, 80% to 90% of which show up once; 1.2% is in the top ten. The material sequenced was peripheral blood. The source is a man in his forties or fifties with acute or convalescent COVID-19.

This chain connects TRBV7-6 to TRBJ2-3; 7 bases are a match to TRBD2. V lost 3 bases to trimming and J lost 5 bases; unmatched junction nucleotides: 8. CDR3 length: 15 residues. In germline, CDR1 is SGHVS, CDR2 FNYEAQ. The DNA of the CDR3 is TGTGCCAGCAGCTTGAACGGGGGGACTGGAGATACGCAGTATTTT. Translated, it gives CASSLNGGTGDTQYF.

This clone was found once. The CDR3 is CASSEVLRGPGQSDKRLSGNTIYF. In nucleotides, the CDR3 is TGTGCCAGCAGTGAAGTGTTAAGGGGACCGGGACAGAGTGATAAGCGGCTCTCTGGAAACACCATATATTTT. The chain combines TRBV2 with TRBJ1-3; 7 bases are a match to TRBD1. Trimming at V came to 1 base and at J to 0 bases, leaving 27 bases not matched to a gene. The CDR3 length is 24 residues. The germline V gene has CDR1 SNHLY and CDR2 FYNNEI.

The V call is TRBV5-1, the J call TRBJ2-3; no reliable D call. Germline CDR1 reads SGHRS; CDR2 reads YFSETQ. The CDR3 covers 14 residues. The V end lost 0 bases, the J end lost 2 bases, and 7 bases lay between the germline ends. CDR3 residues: CASSLDSPTDTQYF. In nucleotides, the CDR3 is TGCGCCAGCAGCTTGGACAGCCCCACAGATACGCAGTATTTT.

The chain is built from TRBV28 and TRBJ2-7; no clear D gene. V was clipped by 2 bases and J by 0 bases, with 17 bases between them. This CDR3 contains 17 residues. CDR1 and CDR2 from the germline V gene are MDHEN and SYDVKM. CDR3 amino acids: CASSLQAGFWASYEQYF. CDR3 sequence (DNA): TGTGCCAGCAGTTTACAGGCTGGTTTTTGGGCCTCCTACGAGCAGTACTTC.

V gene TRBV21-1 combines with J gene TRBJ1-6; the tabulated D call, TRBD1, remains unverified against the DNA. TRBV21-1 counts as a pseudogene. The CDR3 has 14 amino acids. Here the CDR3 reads CASRPGHNKSPLHF. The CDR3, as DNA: TGTGCCAGCAGGCCGGGACATAATAAGTCACCCCTCCACTTT.

CDR3: CAWTKQGGYEKLFF. The CDR3 coding sequence is TGTGCCTGGACCAAACAGGGGGGTTATGAAAAACTGTTTTTT. The chain combines TRBV30 with TRBJ1-4, with 8 nucleotides matching TRBD1. The V gene end was trimmed by 4 bases and the J gene end by 6 bases; junction bases not matched to a gene: 7. The CDR3 runs 14 residues. CDR1 is GTSNPN and CDR2 is SVGIG in the germline V gene (reference sequence).

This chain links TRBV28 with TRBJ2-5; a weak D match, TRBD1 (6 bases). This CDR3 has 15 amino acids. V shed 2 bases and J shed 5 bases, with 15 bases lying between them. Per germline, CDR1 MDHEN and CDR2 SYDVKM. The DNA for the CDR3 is TGTGCCAGCAGTTTACAGGGGACCCAAGGGGAGACCCAGTACTTC. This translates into CASSLQGTQGETQYF.

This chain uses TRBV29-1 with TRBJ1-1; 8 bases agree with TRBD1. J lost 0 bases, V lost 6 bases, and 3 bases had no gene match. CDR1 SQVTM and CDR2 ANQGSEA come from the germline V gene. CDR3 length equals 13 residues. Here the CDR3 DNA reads TGCAGCGTAAGACAGGGGATGAACACTGAAGCTTTCTTT. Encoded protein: CSVRQGMNTEAFF. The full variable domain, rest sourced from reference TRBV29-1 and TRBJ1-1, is SAVISQKPSRDICQRGTSLTIQCQVDSQVTMMFWYRQQPGQSLTLIATANQGSEATYESGFVIDKFPISRPNLTFSTLTVSNMSPEDSSIYLCSVRQGMNTEAFFGQGTRLTVV.

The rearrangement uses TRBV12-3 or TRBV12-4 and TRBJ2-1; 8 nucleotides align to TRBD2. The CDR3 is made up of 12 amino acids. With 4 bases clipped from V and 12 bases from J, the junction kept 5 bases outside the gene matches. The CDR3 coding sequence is TGTGCCAGCAGTTCTACAGCGGGGGTGCAGTTCTTC. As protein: CASSSTAGVQFF.

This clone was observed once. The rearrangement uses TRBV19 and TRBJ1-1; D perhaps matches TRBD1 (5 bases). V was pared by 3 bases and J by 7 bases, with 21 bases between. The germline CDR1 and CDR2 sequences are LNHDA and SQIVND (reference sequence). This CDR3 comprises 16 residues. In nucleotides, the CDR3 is TGTGCCAGTAGTATCGGACATCTATCCTCATATGGTGAAGCTTTCTTT. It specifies CASSIGHLSSYGEAFF.

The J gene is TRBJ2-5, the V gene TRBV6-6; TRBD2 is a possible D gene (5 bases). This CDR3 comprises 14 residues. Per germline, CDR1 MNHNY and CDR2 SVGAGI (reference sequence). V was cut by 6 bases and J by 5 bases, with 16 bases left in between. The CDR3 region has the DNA TGTGCCAGCAGGTCCCGAGAGGGTGGGGAGACCCAGTACTTC. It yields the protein CASRSREGGETQYF.

The CDR3 reads CASSEVLAGEQYF. The CDR3 bases are TGCGCCAGCAGTGAGGTCTTAGCGGGCGAGCAGTACTTC. This chain connects TRBV10-1 to TRBJ2-7; TRBD2 matches at 7 bases. The CDR3 is 13 amino acids. CDR1 WNHNN and CDR2 SYGVQD come from the germline V gene (reference sequence). J lost 6 bases, V lost 2 bases, and 4 bases had no gene match.

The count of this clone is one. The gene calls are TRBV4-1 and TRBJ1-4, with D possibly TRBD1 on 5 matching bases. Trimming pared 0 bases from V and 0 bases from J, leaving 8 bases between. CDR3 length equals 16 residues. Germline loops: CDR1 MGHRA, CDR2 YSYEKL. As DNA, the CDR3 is TGCGCCAGCAGCCAAGAGCAGGGTGCAACTAATGAAAAACTGTTTTTT. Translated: CASSQEQGATNEKLFF.

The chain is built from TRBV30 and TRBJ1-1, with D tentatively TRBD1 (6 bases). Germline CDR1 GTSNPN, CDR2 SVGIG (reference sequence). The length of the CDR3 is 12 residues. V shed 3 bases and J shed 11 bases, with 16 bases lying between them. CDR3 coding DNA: TGTGCCTGGAGCTTCAGGGGCCCCGCCGCTTTCTTT. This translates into CAWSFRGPAAFF.

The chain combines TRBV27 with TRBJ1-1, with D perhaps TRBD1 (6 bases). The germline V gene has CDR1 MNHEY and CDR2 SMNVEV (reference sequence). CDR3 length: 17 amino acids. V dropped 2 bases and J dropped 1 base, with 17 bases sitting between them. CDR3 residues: CASSLMMGAGENTEAFF. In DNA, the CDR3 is TGTGCCAGCAGTTTAATGATGGGGGCAGGAGAGAACACTGAAGCTTTCTTT.

CDR3 bases: TGTGCCAGCAGCACCGGGACAGCTACCTTCTCTGGGGCCAACGTCCTGACTTTC. Translation: CASSTGTATFSGANVLTF. J is TRBJ2-6 and V is TRBV11-2, with 7 bases fitting TRBD1. Trimming removed 5 bases from V and 0 bases from J; junction bases left unmatched: 10. CDR1 SGHAT and CDR2 FQNNGV come from the germline V gene. The CDR3 is 18 amino acids. The variable domain in full, completed from reference TRBV11-2 and TRBJ2-6, reads EAGVAQSPRYKIIEKRQSVAFWCNPISGHATLYWYQQILGQGPKLLIQFQNNGVVDDSQLPKDRFSAERLKGVDSTLKIQPAKLEDSAVYLCASSTGTATFSGANVLTFGAGSRLTVL.

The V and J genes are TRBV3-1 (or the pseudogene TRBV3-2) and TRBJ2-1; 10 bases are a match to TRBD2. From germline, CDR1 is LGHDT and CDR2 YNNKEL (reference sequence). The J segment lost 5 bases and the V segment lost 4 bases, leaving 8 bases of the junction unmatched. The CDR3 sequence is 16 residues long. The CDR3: CASSRFAGTSDNEQFF. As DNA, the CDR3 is TGTGCCAGCAGCCGATTCGCCGGGACTAGCGACAATGAGCAGTTCTTC.

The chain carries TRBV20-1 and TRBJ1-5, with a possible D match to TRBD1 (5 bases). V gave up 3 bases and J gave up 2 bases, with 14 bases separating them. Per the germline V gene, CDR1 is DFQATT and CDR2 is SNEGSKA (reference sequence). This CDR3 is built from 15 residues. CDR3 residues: CSASTGTGGNQPQHF. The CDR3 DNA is TGCAGTGCTAGTACGGGGACTGGTGGCAATCAGCCCCAGCATTTT.

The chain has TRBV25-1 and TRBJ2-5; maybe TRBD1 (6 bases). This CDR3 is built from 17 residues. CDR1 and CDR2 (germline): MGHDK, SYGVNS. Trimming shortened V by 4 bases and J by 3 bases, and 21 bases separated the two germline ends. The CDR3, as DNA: TGTGCCAGCAGTGCTTCTCCTACGACAGGTCTTAAAGAGACCCAGTACTTC. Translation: CASSASPTTGLKETQYF.

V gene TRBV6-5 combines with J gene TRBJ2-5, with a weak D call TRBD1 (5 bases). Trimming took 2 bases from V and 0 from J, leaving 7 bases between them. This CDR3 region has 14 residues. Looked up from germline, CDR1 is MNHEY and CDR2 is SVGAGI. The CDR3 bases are TGTGCCAGCAGTTACGGGGCATACCAAGAGACCCAGTACTTC. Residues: CASSYGAYQETQYF.

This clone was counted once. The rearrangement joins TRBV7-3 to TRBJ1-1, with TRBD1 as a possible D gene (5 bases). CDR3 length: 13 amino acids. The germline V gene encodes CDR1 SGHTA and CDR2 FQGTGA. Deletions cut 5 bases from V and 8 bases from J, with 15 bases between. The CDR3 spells CASSATQGMEAFF. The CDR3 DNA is TGTGCCAGCAGCGCCACTCAGGGAATGGAAGCTTTCTTT.

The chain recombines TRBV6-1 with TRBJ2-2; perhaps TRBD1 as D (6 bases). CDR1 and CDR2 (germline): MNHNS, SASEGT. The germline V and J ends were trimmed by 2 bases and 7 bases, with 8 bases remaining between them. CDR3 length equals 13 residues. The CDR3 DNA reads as TGTGCCAGCAGTGAAATCAGGGGCGGGGAGCTGTTTTTT. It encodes CASSEIRGGELFF.

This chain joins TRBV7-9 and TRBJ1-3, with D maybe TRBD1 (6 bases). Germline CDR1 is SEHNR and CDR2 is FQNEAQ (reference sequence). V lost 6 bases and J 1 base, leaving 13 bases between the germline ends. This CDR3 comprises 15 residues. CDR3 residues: CASRPTGSSGNTIYF. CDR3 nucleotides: TGTGCCAGCAGGCCTACAGGGTCTTCTGGAAACACCATATATTTT.

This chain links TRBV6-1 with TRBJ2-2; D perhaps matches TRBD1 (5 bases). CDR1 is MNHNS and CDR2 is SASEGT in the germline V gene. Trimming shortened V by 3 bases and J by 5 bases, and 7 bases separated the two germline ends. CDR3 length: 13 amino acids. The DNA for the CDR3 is TGTGCCAGCAGTGAGACAGAGACCGGGGAGCTGTTTTTT. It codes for CASSETETGELFF.

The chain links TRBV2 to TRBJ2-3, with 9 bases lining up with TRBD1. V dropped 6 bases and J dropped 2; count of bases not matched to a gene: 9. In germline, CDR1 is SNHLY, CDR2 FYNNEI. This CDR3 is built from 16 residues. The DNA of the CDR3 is TGTGCCAGCAGCCGAGGACAGGGGAGGTCCACAGATACGCAGTATTTT. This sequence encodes CASSRGQGRSTDTQYF.

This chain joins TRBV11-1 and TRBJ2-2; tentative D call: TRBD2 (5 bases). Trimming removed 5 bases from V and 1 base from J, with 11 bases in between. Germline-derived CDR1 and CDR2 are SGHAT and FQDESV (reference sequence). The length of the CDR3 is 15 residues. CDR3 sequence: CASSPWAGNTGELFF. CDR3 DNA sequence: TGTGCCAGCAGCCCGTGGGCGGGGAACACCGGGGAGCTGTTTTTT.

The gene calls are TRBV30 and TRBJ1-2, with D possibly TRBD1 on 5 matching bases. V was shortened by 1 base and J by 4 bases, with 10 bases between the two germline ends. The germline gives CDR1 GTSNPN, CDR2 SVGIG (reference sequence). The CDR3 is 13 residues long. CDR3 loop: CAWSAGEPYGYTF. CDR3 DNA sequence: TGTGCCTGGAGTGCGGGGGAGCCCTATGGCTACACCTTC.